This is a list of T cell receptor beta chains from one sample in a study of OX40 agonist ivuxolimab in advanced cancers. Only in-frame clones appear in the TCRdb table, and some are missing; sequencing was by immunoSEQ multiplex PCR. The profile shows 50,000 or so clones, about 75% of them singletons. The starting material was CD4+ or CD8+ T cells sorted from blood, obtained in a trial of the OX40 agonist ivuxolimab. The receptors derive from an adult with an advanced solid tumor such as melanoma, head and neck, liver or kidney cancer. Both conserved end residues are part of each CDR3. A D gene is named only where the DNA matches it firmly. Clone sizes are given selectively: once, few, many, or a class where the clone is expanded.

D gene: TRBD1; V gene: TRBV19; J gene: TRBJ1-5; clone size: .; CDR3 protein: CASRRTPGQGRDQPQHF; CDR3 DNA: TGTGCCAGTAGACGAACGCCGGGACAGGGGAGGGATCAGCCCCAGCATTTT
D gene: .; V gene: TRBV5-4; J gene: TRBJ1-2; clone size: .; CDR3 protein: CASTVQVYGGGYTF; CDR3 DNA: TGTGCCAGCACCGTACAGGTTTACGGGGGTGGCTACACCTTC
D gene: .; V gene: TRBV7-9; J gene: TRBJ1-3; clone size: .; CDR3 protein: CASSLPGPLSGNTIYF; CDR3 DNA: TGTGCCAGCAGCCTCCCGGGACCGCTCTCTGGAAACACCATATATTTT
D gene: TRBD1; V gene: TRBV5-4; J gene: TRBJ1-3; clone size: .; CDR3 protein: CASSQDRGPGTSGNTIYF; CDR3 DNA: TGTGCCAGCAGCCAGGACAGGGGGCCGGGGACCTCTGGAAACACCATATATTTT
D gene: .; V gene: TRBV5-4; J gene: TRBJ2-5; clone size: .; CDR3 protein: CASSRTTDLPRETQYF; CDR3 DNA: TGTGCCAGCAGCCGGACTACCGACCTGCCGAGAGAGACCCAGTACTTC
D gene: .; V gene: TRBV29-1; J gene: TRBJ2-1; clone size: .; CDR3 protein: CSSQRAVNEQFF; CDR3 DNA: TGCAGCTCCCAACGAGCGGTCAATGAGCAGTTCTTC
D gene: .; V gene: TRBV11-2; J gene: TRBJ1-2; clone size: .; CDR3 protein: CASSPQANYGYTF; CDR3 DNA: TGTGCCAGCAGCCCGCAGGCTAACTATGGCTACACCTTC
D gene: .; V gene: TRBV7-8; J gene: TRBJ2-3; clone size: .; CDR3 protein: CASSSFTGTDTQYF; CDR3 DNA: TGTGCCAGCAGCTCATTTACAGGGACAGATACGCAGTATTTT
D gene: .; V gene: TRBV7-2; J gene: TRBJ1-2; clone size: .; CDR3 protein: CASSGREGGYTF; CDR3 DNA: TGTGCCAGCAGCGGTCGAGAGGGCGGCTACACCTTC
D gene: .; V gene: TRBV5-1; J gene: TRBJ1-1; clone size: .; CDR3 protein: CASSPTGNTEAFF; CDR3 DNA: TGCGCCAGCAGCCCAACAGGGAACACTGAAGCTTTCTTT
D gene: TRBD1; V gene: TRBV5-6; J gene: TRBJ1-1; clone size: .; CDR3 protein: CASLWGQLNTEAFF; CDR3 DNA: TGTGCCAGTCTGTGGGGACAGCTAAACACTGAAGCTTTCTTT
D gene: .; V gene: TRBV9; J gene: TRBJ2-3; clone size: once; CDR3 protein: CASSQVTDTQYF; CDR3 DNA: TGTGCCAGCAGCCAGGTCACAGATACGCAGTATTTT
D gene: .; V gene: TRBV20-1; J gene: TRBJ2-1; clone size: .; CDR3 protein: CSARFYNEQFF; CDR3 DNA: TGCAGTGCTAGGTTTTACAATGAGCAGTTCTTC
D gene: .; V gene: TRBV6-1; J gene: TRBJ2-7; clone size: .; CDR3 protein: CASSVVVEQYF; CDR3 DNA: TGTGCCAGCAGTGTCGTGGTCGAGCAGTACTTC
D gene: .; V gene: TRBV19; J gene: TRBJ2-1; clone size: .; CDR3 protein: CASSNGADNEQFF; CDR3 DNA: TGTGCCAGTAGTAACGGAGCCGACAATGAGCAGTTCTTC
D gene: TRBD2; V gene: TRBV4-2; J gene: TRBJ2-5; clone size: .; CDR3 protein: CASSQVGLAGSETQYF; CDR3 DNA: TGTGCCAGCAGCCAGGTGGGACTAGCGGGAAGTGAGACCCAGTACTTC
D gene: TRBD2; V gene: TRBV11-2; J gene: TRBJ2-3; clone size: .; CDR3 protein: CASSPRGTAGGPLDTQYF; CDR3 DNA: TGTGCCAGCAGCCCCCGAGGTACAGCGGGAGGGCCATTAGATACGCAGTATTTT
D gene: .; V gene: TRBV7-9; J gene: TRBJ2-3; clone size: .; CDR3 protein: CASSLVLEPDTQYF; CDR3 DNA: TGTGCCAGCAGCTTAGTTCTAGAACCAGATACGCAGTATTTT
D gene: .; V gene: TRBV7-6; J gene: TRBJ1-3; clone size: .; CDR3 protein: CASSFLSGSGNTIYF; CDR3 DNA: TGTGCCAGCAGCTTCCTCTCTGGCTCTGGAAACACCATATATTTT
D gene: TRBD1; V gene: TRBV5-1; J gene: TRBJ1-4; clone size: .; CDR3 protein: CASSSRDRGTNEKLFF; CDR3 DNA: TGCGCCAGCAGCTCCCGGGACAGAGGAACTAATGAAAAACTGTTTTTT
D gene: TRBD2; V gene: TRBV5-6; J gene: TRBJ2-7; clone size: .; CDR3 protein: CASSPGLAYEQYF; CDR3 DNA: TGTGCCAGCAGCCCGGGACTAGCCTACGAGCAGTACTTC
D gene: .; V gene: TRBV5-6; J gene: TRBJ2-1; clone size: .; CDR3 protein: CASSPGEYEVYNEQFF; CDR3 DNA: TGTGCCAGCAGCCCCGGGGAGTACGAGGTTTACAATGAGCAGTTCTTC
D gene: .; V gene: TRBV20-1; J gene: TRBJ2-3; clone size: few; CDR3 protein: CSAREVGTQYF; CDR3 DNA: TGCAGTGCTAGAGAAGTCGGTACGCAGTATTTT
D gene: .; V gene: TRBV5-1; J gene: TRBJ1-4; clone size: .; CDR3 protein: CASSLPARAGNEKLFF; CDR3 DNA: TGCGCCAGCAGCTTGCCAGCCAGGGCGGGTAATGAAAAACTGTTTTTT
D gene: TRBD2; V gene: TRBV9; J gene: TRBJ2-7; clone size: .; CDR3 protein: CASSVEPAGDYEQYF; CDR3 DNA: TGTGCCAGCAGCGTAGAACCAGCGGGAGACTACGAGCAGTACTTC
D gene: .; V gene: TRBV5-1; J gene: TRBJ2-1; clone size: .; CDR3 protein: CASSLGREQFF; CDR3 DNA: TGCGCTAGCAGCTTGGGACGTGAGCAGTTCTTC
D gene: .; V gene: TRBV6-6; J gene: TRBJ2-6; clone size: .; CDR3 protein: CASSLLEGTGANVLTF; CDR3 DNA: TGTGCCAGCAGTCTCCTAGAGGGCACTGGGGCCAACGTCCTGACTTTC
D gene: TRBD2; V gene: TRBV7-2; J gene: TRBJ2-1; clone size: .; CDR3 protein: CASSFNSGIYNEQFF; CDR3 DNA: TGTGCCAGCAGCTTCAATAGCGGGATTTACAATGAGCAGTTCTTC
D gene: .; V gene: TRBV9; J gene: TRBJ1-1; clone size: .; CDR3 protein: CASSVGEGPGTEAFF; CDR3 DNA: TGTGCCAGCAGCGTAGGGGAGGGGCCAGGGACTGAAGCTTTCTTT
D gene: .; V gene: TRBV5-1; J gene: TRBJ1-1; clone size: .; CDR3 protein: CASSLAFVGQNTEAFF; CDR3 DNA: TGCGCCAGCAGCTTGGCATTCGTGGGTCAGAACACTGAAGCTTTCTTT
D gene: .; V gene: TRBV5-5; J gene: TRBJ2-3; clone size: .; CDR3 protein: CASSFLFGGDTQYF; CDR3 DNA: TGTGCCAGCAGCTTTTTATTTGGAGGAGATACGCAGTATTTT
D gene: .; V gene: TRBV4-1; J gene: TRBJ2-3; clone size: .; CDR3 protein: CASSQEGIRSDTQYF; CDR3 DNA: TGCGCCAGCAGCCAAGAGGGGATCCGGTCAGATACGCAGTATTTT
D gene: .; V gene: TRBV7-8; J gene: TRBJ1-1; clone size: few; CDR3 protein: CASSPRAVTEAFF; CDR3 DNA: TGTGCCAGCAGCCCTCGTGCAGTCACTGAAGCTTTCTTT
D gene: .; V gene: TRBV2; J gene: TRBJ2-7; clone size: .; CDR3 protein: CASLAMERNEQYF; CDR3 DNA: TGTGCCAGTCTAGCGATGGAGAGGAACGAGCAGTACTTC
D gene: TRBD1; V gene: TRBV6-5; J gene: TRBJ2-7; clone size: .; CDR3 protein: CASRPGQGGHEQYF; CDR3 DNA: TGTGCCAGCAGACCGGGACAGGGAGGCCACGAGCAGTACTTC
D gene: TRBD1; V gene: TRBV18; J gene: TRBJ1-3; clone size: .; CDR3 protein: CASSARAGGTSGNTIYF; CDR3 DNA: TGTGCCAGCTCAGCCCGGGCAGGGGGAACATCTGGAAACACCATATATTTT
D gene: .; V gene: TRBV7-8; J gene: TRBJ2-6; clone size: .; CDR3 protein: CASSLSRFGGIDSGANVLTF; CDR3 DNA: TGTGCCAGCAGCTTAAGTCGATTTGGGGGTATAGACTCTGGGGCCAACGTCCTGACTTTC
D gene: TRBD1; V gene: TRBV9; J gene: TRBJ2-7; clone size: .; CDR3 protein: CASSVGTGGRFYEQYF; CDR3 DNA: TGTGCCAGCAGCGTCGGTACAGGGGGTCGGTTTTACGAGCAGTACTTC
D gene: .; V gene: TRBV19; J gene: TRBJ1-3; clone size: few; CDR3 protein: CASSTTGTGNTIYF; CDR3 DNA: TGTGCCAGTAGTACCACAGGGACTGGAAACACCATATATTTT
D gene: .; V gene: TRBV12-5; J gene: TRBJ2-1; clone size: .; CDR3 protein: CASGKGGTYNEQFF; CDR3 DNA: TGTGCTAGTGGGAAGGGGGGTACCTACAATGAGCAGTTCTTC
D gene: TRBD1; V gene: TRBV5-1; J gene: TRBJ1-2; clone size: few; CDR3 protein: CASSETGTENGYTF; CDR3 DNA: TGCGCCAGCAGCGAAACCGGGACAGAGAATGGCTACACCTTC
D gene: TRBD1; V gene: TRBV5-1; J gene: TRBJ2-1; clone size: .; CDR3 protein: CASSLDRGNEQFF; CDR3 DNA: TGCGCCAGCAGCTTGGACAGGGGGAATGAGCAGTTCTTC
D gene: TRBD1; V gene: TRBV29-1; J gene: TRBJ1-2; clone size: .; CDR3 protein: CSVEEFRNRGRGGYTF; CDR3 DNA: TGCAGCGTTGAAGAGTTTAGGAACAGGGGGCGCGGTGGCTACACCTTC
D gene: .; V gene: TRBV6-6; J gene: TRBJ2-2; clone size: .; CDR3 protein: CASSYGKGPDTGELFF; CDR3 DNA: TGTGCCAGCAGTTATGGGAAAGGGCCGGACACCGGGGAGCTGTTTTTT
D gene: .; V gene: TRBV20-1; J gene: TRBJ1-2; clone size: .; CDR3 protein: CSARQDGYTF; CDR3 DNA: TGCAGTGCCAGACAGGATGGCTACACCTTC
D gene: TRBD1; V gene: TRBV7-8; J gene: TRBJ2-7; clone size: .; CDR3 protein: CASSLWTGNEQYF; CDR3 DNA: TGTGCCAGCAGCTTATGGACAGGGAACGAGCAGTACTTC
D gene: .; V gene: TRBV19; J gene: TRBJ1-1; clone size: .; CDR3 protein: CASTQGTWRAFF; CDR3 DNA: TGTGCCAGCACCCAGGGTACCTGGAGAGCTTTCTTT
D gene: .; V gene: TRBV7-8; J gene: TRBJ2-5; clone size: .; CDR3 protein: CASSLDGRGETQYF; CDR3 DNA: TGTGCCAGCAGCTTAGACGGCAGGGGAGAGACCCAGTACTTC